This T cell receptor beta chain was found in a study of graft-versus-host responses after intestinal transplantation. Whole-study findings and limits: Early HvG declines after transplant were associated with peak circulating GvH clone levels.

As for this clone: Its antigen is still unknown.

TCRdb's copy holds only in-frame clones and misses some; the assay was immunoSEQ multiplex PCR. This repertoire shows 9,500 to 15,000 clones, around 83% found once; its top ten account for roughly 49%. The source material was PBMCs, sampled approximately 130 days after transplant. The clonotype was recovered from a human patient who received an intestinal transplant, so some T cells may come from the graft donor.

CDR3 amino acids: CASSAGGLAGTYEQYF. Here the CDR3 DNA reads TGTGCCAGCAGTGCTGGGGGACTAGCGGGAACCTACGAGCAGTACTTC. This sequence joins TRBV27 and TRBJ2-7, with 13 bases identical to TRBD2. CDR3 length: 16 amino acids. Per the germline V gene, CDR1 is MNHEY and CDR2 is SMNVEV (reference sequence). V trimming: 5 bases; J trimming: 2 bases; junction bases outside the gene matches: 6.